Presented here are 14 T cell receptor beta chains from one specimen sequenced in a study of cytomegalovirus exposure and HLA in healthy donors. Amplification used 60 Vbeta primers and 13 Jbeta primers. Clones were read by immunoSEQ multiplex PCR, and TCRdb kept only the in-frame ones, dropping some. The sample comprises approximately 100,000 clones, around three quarters of which are singletons, and 8% to 9% rests with the top ten. Sequenced material: PBMCs. These receptors were taken from a human donor in good health.

The chain has TRBV9 and TRBJ1-2; D is unclear. The CDR3 spans 15 residues. V was clipped by 0 bases and J by 6 bases, with 15 bases between them. Germline V gives CDR1 SGDLS, CDR2 YYNGEE. The CDR3 region is CASSVADTEFNGYTF. The CDR3, as DNA: TGTGCCAGCAGCGTAGCCGATACAGAATTTAATGGCTACACCTTC.

This clone was picked up many times. The chain joins TRBV11-3 to TRBJ2-7, with 9 bases matching TRBD1. CDR1 and CDR2 from the germline V gene are SGHNT and YENEEA. With V trimmed by 5 bases and J by 2 bases, 7 bases remained unmatched. This CDR3 has 15 residues. The CDR3 reads CASSPGQGKAYEQYF. CDR3 DNA sequence: TGTGCCAGCAGCCCCGGACAGGGGAAGGCCTACGAGCAGTACTTC.

The chain employs TRBV10-3 and TRBJ2-2, with TRBD2 matching 8 bases. V was clipped by 0 bases and J by 6 bases; unmatched bases: 6. CDR1 and CDR2 (germline): ENHRY, SYGVKD. The CDR3 runs 16 residues. The CDR3 coding sequence is TGTGCCATCAGTGAGTCGGCTAGCGGGCTCGCCGGGGAGCTGTTTTTT. Translating gives CAISESASGLAGELFF.

The rearrangement links TRBV6-1 to TRBJ1-5; D remains unclear. V dropped 8 bases and J dropped 1 base, with 12 bases sitting between them. The CDR3 runs 14 residues. Germline lookup yields CDR1 MNHNS and CDR2 SASEGT. CDR3 region: CASEEGGSNQPQHF. CDR3 sequence (DNA): TGTGCCAGCGAGGAGGGAGGAAGCAATCAGCCCCAGCATTTT.

The gene calls are TRBV12-1 and TRBJ1-5. TRBV12-1 is annotated as a pseudogene. The CDR3 is 17 amino acids. The CDR3 spells CASSFEVRQHSNQPQHF. CDR3 nucleotides: TGTGCCAGCAGCTTTGAAGTGAGGCAGCATAGCAATCAGCCCCAGCATTTT.

V is TRBV4-1 and J is TRBJ1-1; 7 bases are shared with TRBD1. Germline V CDR1 and CDR2: MGHRA, YSYEKL. With V trimmed by 2 bases and J by 4 bases, 10 bases remained unmatched. The CDR3 sequence is 16 residues long. CDR3 protein: CASSQPIDRVPTEAFF. As DNA, the CDR3 is TGCGCCAGCAGCCAACCTATCGACAGGGTCCCCACTGAAGCTTTCTTT.

The chain links TRBV5-1 to TRBJ1-2; D is perhaps TRBD1 (6 bases). CDR1 is SGHRS and CDR2 is YFSETQ in the germline V gene. The germline V and J ends were trimmed by 4 bases and 1 base, with 14 bases remaining between them. CDR3 length equals 15 residues. CDR3 DNA: TGCGCCAGCAGCCTCCCGGGACAAGATAACTATGGCTACACCTTC. Encoded protein: CASSLPGQDNYGYTF.

The gene calls are TRBV5-1 and TRBJ1-2; TRBD1 matches at 7 bases. This CDR3 is 17 amino acids long. V shed 4 bases and J 8 bases; nucleotides not matched to a gene: 20. Germline CDR1 reads SGHRS; CDR2 reads YFSETQ. The CDR3 loop is CASSGEGGRGFVVGYTF. The DNA of the CDR3 is TGCGCCAGCAGCGGAGAGGGAGGCAGGGGGTTCGTGGTCGGCTACACCTTC.

V gene TRBV27 combines with J gene TRBJ2-5; 8 bases agree with TRBD1. V was clipped by 4 bases and J by 6 bases; unmatched bases: 10. The CDR3 loop spans 15 amino acids. Germline V gene sequence: CDR1 MNHEY, CDR2 SMNVEV (reference sequence). The CDR3 DNA reads TGTGCCAGCAGTTCAGACAGGGGAGGATTTAAGACCCAGTACTTC. Its translation is CASSSDRGGFKTQYF.

This sequence joins TRBV7-6 and TRBJ2-5; 9 bases are shared with TRBD1. The junction had 12 bases not matched to a gene; V was cut back by 5 bases and J by 5 bases. Germline-derived CDR1 and CDR2 are SGHVS and FNYEAQ. The CDR3 runs 16 residues. The CDR3 DNA reads as TGTGCCAGCAGCCCGTATAAGGGACAGGGAAGGGAGACCCAGTACTTC. Translation: CASSPYKGQGRETQYF.

The rearrangement joins TRBV25-1 to TRBJ1-2; D may be TRBD1 (5 bases). CDR3 length: 13 residues. The germline V gene has CDR1 MGHDK and CDR2 SYGVNS. V gave up 3 bases and J gave up 4 bases, with 9 bases separating them. Written as DNA, the CDR3 is TGTGCCAGCAGTGAGACAGATCTCTATGGCTACACCTTC. It yields the protein CASSETDLYGYTF.

In this sample, this clone turned up a few times. This sequence joins TRBV9 and TRBJ2-1; 10 nucleotides agree with TRBD2. CDR1 SGDLS and CDR2 YYNGEE come from the germline V gene. CDR3 length: 15 residues. With 3 bases clipped from V and 11 bases from J, the junction kept 11 bases outside the gene matches. The DNA of the CDR3 is TGTGCCAGCAGCGCGACGGGACTAGCGCAAGGGCAGCAGTTCTTC. Its translation is CASSATGLAQGQQFF.

The J gene is TRBJ2-5, the V gene TRBV5-1; possible D gene TRBD1, 7 bases. The J call may be incorrect, as the DNA end agrees better with TRBJ2-7. The CDR3 length is 14 residues. Germline V lookup: CDR1 SGHRS, CDR2 YFSETQ. The CDR3, as DNA: TGCGCCAGCAGCTTGGAAGGCAGGGGGGCCGAGCAGTACTTC. It codes for CASSLEGRGAEQYF.

The rearrangement joins TRBV5-1 to TRBJ2-3; 10 bases line up with TRBD2. Unmatched junction bases numbered 6, after V lost 0 bases and J lost 2 bases. This CDR3 comprises 17 residues. CDR1 and CDR2 (germline): SGHRS, YFSETQ. In nucleotides, the CDR3 is TGCGCCAGCAGCTTGGTGGGGACTAGCGCAAACACAGATACGCAGTATTTT. It translates to CASSLVGTSANTDTQYF.